This T cell receptor (beta chain) is drawn from a study of personalized T cell therapy for brain tumors (dated by TCRdb to the early 2020s). Context from the whole study: The study detected tumor-restricted peptides by means of a proteogenomic approach joining DNA/RNA sequencing of tumors to proteomic analysis by mass spectrometry.

Ficoll density gradient centrifugation was used to isolate PBMCs, and IL-4 and GM-CSF were used to differentiate adherent monocytes into dendritic cells. Peptide-loaded DCs were irradiated and co-cultured with non-adherent cells at a 1:10 ratio, and on day 7 the proliferating cells were restimulated with fresh peptide-loaded DCs. Culture cytokines were IL-6, IL-7, IL-12 and IL-15 for the first stimulation, IL-7 plus IL-2 for the second, and IL-2 alone for the third. Expanded cells used for TCR sequencing were cryopreserved. RNA was extracted from the peptide-stimulated T cells with an RNeasy Mini Kit as input for TCR beta CDR3 sequencing. The immunoSEQ platform was used to perform TCR Vbeta CDR3 sequencing at survey-level resolution. In the paper's pipeline: Sequence results were analyzed and compiled with immunoSEQ ANALYZER v3.0. TCRdb obtained this table from immuneACCESS and retained in-frame rearrangements with V and J assigned. These tables miss some clones; where compared with another copy, unresolved V genes account for less than half of the shortfall, and the remainder is unexplained. V and J calls and clone size come straight from that table; D and trimming were deduced from the DNA. In all, the sample holds about 1,800 clones, and 20% to 25% of those were seen once. 35% to 50% of the sample rests with the top ten.

This clone was detected ten times or more. Its antigen target is currently unknown. Base qualities were left out, and no much larger clone turns up one base away. V is trimmed back by 3 bases and J by 10 bases, and the junction contains 7 bases that no gene match accounts for. Taken from cysteine to phenylalanine, the CDR3 has 13 residues. Only the CDR3 DNA is retained, 39 bases long and in frame from the first base. The germline V gene specifies SGHVS as CDR1 and FNYEAQ as CDR2. Recombination linked TRBV7-6 to TRBJ2-7; 9 middle bases align to TRBD2. The sequenced material came from a T cell product expanded with peptides in culture. This clonotype was obtained from a human donor with medulloblastoma. The nucleotide sequence reads TGTGCCAGCAGCTTTCCGAGCGGGAGGCCCCAGTACTTC. It specifies CASSFPSGRPQYF.